Listed below are T cell receptor beta chains from one sample, sequenced in a study of blood T cell repertoires in COVID-19. Profiling relied on immunoSEQ multiplex PCR, and the TCRdb table lists in-frame clones only, not all of them. The table includes about 52,000 clones, less than 95% detected once. The sample consisted of peripheral blood. These TCRs come from a human donor in a cohort sampled during active COVID-19. The CDR3 runs from the conserved cysteine through the conserved F or W. Fields, in order: J gene, clone size, D gene, V gene, CDR3 DNA, CDR3 protein. A D gene is named only where the DNA matches it firmly. The size of a clone is reported for some rows only, either as once, few or many, or as a class for expanded clones.

TRBJ1-2 . . TRBV10-3 TGTGCCATCAGACAACAGGGAAACTATGGCTACACCTTC CAIRQQGNYGYTF
TRBJ1-5 once . TRBV30 TGTGCCTGGAGTACGGGACAAAGCAATCAGCCCCAGCATTTT CAWSTGQSNQPQHF
TRBJ2-1 once TRBD2 TRBV2 TGTGCCAGCAGTGGGGGACTAGGAAATGAGCAGTTCTTC CASSGGLGNEQFF
TRBJ2-7 . TRBD2 TRBV13 TGTGCCAGCAGCCCCTGGACTAGCGGGAGGTACGAGCAGTACTTC CASSPWTSGRYEQYF
TRBJ2-2 once TRBD2 TRBV14 TGTGCCAGTCGACTAGCGGTAAACACCGGGGAGCTGTTTTTT CASRLAVNTGELFF
TRBJ2-5 . TRBD1 TRBV5-4 TGTGCCAGCCGGGACAGGAATAAGGAGACCCAGTACTTC CASRDRNKETQYF
TRBJ1-2 . . TRBV28 TGTGCCAGCAGACAGGGTTCCTATGGCTACACCTTC CASRQGSYGYTF
TRBJ1-1 . . TRBV19 TGTGCCAGTAGTATGGGACAACACACTGAAGCTTTCTTT CASSMGQHTEAFF
TRBJ2-7 . . TRBV12-2 TGTGCAAGTCGCTTAGTTCCTAGCGGGCCCTCCTACGAGCAGTACTTC CASRLVPSGPSYEQYF
TRBJ2-7 few . TRBV5-1 TGCGCCAGCAGCGGGGGGACCATAGGGGAGCAGTACTTC CASSGGTIGEQYF
TRBJ2-4 once TRBD2 TRBV4-1 TGCGCCAGCAGCCACGGACTAGCGGGAGGTGTTGCCAAAAACATTCAGTACTTC CASSHGLAGGVAKNIQYF
TRBJ2-3 . . TRBV12-3/TRBV12-4 TGTGCCAGCAGGCAACACACGGGAGATACGCAGTATTTT CASRQHTGDTQYF
TRBJ2-3 . . TRBV11-2 TGTGCCAGCAGCCCCGCGGCTACGCAGTATTTT CASSPAATQYF
TRBJ2-5 . TRBD2 TRBV19 TGTGCCAGTGGGGGACTAGCGGGACTTCAAGAGACCCAGTACTTC CASGGLAGLQETQYF
TRBJ2-3 . TRBD1 TRBV5-1 TGCGCCAGCAGCTTGTATGGTCAGGGGGACACAGATACGCAGTATTTT CASSLYGQGDTDTQYF
TRBJ2-7 once TRBD1 TRBV10-3 TGTGCCACAACCACGAACAGGGGGACGACCTACGAGCAGTACTTC CATTTNRGTTYEQYF
TRBJ1-3 . . TRBV19 TGTGCCAGTAGTATAAAGAGCTCTGGAAACACCATATATTTT CASSIKSSGNTIYF
TRBJ2-1 . TRBD1 TRBV7-2 TGTGCCAGCAGCGTAGACAGGGGGCCCTACAATGAGCAGTTCTTC CASSVDRGPYNEQFF
TRBJ2-3 . TRBD1 TRBV6-5 TGTGCCAGCAGGCCCGGGACAGGCGGCTTTGATACGCAGTATTTT CASRPGTGGFDTQYF
TRBJ2-1 once . TRBV7-8 TGTGCCAGCAGCTCCTACAGGTTAAGCTCCTACAATGAGCAGTTCTTC CASSSYRLSSYNEQFF
TRBJ1-5 once TRBD1 TRBV24-1 TGTGCCACCAGTGGACCCGGGACAGGGGGCCTTTATAGCAATCAGCCCCAGCATTTT CATSGPGTGGLYSNQPQHF
TRBJ1-3 . . TRBV6-5 TGTGCCAGCCGGTTAAGCTCTGGAAACACCATATATTTT CASRLSSGNTIYF
TRBJ2-3 . TRBD2 TRBV24-1 TGTGCCACCAGTGATTTAACTAGCGGGACGGGTACGCAGTATTTT CATSDLTSGTGTQYF
TRBJ1-1 . . TRBV6-5 TGTGCCAGCAGCCCAGAGGGGGACACTGAAGCTTTCTTT CASSPEGDTEAFF
TRBJ1-2 . . TRBV24-1 TGTGCCACCAGTGGTATGGGGGGGGTCGAAGGCTACACCTTC CATSGMGGVEGYTF
TRBJ2-7 few . TRBV14 TGTGCCAGCAGCCTAGCCGGGACACTTTACGAGCAGTACTTC CASSLAGTLYEQYF
TRBJ1-6 . TRBD1 TRBV6-5 TGTGCCAGCAGCCGGGACAGGGTTTATTCACCCCTCCACTTT CASSRDRVYSPLHF
TRBJ2-1 . TRBD2 TRBV29-1 TGCAGCGGGGCGGCGCGGGAGGTTGGACGCAATGAGCAGTTCTTC CSGAAREVGRNEQFF
TRBJ1-2 . TRBD1 TRBV29-1 TGCAGCGCCGATTCAGGAGGACAGGGGGTGAGTGGCTACACCTTC CSADSGGQGVSGYTF
TRBJ1-1 . . TRBV2 TGTGCCAGCAGTGAAGCCCCAGGGATGGGTGAAGCTTTCTTT CASSEAPGMGEAFF